This T cell receptor (beta chain) is drawn from a study of T cell repertoires in cytomegalovirus infection. At the level of the study: Indicated by public TCR beta signatures were CMV infection and matching HLA type.

TCRdb called the reads again in MiXCR, with one record for every CDR3 protein. This table has fewer than 550,000 distinct CDR3 sequences, under 40% appearing once. The germline CDR1 and CDR2 sequences are MNHEY and SVGEGT. The CDR3 runs 14 residues. The germline V and J ends were trimmed by 7 bases and 0 bases, with 10 bases remaining between them. The gene calls are TRBV6-2 or TRBV6-3 and TRBJ1-5; D gene unclear. This TCR derives from a human donor in good health (CMV status not recorded). Some clones in this sample may be carry-over from other donors' samples. The sequencing input was PBMCs. The CDR3 reads CASKMDNSNQPQHF. CDR3 nucleotide sequence: TGTGCCAGCAAGATGGATAATAGCAATCAGCCCCAGCATTTT.